The clone carrying this T cell receptor beta chain was detected many times. These data are taken from a study of spatial heterogeneity in lung cancer. Sample time point: sample taken at primary tumor resection. Material for sequencing was whole RNA from tumor, nontumor lung or frozen PBMC, left unsorted. TCRdb ran MiXCR on the 5' RACE reads and lists one entry per CDR3 protein. The sample includes about 60,000 distinct CDR3 sequences, less than 10% of them seen just once. The sample in question was PBMCs, obtained at surgery. The clonotype comes from a female donor with early-stage non-small cell lung cancer.

The CDR3 DNA is TGTGCCAGCAGTTACAGGAATTCACCCCTCCACTTT. As protein: CASSYRNSPLHF. The rearrangement joins TRBV6-6 to TRBJ1-6; no definite D call. The CDR3 is 12 residues long. Trimming took 2 bases from V and 7 from J, leaving 3 bases between them. CDR1 MNHNY and CDR2 SVGAGI come from the germline V gene (reference sequence).